A single sample gave rise to the 9 T cell receptor beta chains below, sequenced in a study of response to subunit inactivated influenza vaccine. MiXCR was run by TCRdb on the RT-PCR reads, yielding one entry per CDR3 protein. The table lists some 190,000 distinct CDR3 sequences, approximately 14% of them singletons. Specimen: CD8+ T cells sorted from PBMCs, collected around 5 days after vaccination. The receptors here all came from a man aged 45 to 65 who received an inactivated influenza vaccine.

This clonotype was counted many times. The chain is built from TRBV6-2 or TRBV6-3 and TRBJ2-7; 8 nucleotides align to TRBD1. The CDR3 is 15 residues long. Germline loops: CDR1 MNHEY, CDR2 SVGEGT. The trim removed 6 bases at V and 10 bases at J, leaving 17 bases unmatched. As DNA, the CDR3 is TGTGCCAGCAGCCGTTTTACGGACAGGGCAGGAGGACAGTACTTC. This encodes CASSRFTDRAGGQYF.

This clonotype was counted ten times or more. The J gene is TRBJ2-3, the V gene TRBV7-9, with D possibly matching TRBD2 (5 bases). V dropped 5 bases and J dropped 4 bases, with 10 bases sitting between them. The germline V gene encodes CDR1 SEHNR and CDR2 FQNEAQ (reference sequence). The CDR3 covers 13 residues. The CDR3 region is CASSGGLSDTQYF. In DNA form, the CDR3 reads TGTGCCAGCAGCGGCGGACTTTCAGATACGCAGTATTTT.

V gene TRBV24-1 combines with J gene TRBJ2-1; 11 nucleotides match TRBD2. Germline V gene data show CDR1 as KGHDR and CDR2 as SFDVKD. Unmatched junction bases numbered 3, after V lost 5 bases and J lost 1 base. The CDR3 runs 16 residues. Here the CDR3 DNA reads TGTGCCACCAGTGGCACTAGCGGGGGTTCCTACAATGAGCAGTTCTTC. Translated, it gives CATSGTSGGSYNEQFF.

This clonotype showed up just a few times. J is TRBJ2-7 and V is TRBV20-1; D is perhaps TRBD1 (6 bases). The CDR3 runs to 13 residues. V was pared by 4 bases and J by 3 bases, with 13 bases between. Germline CDR1 reads DFQATT; CDR2 reads SNEGSKA (reference sequence). CDR3 DNA: TGCAGTGCTACAACAGGGTTTGGCTACGAGCAGTACTTC. Translated, it gives CSATTGFGYEQYF.

A few counts support this clonotype. This sequence joins TRBV20-1 and TRBJ1-2; 8 positions agree with TRBD1. The length of the CDR3 is 13 residues. Germline V CDR1 and CDR2: DFQATT, SNEGSKA (reference sequence). With 3 bases clipped from V and 1 base from J, the junction kept 1 base outside the gene matches. In DNA form, the CDR3 reads TGCAGTGCTAGGGACAGGGATAACTATGGCTACACCTTC. Translated: CSARDRDNYGYTF.

The chain recombines TRBV6-2 or TRBV6-3 with TRBJ2-3; no firm D call. The CDR3 is 14 residues long. Germline-derived CDR1 and CDR2 are MNHEY and SVGEGT. V shed 0 bases and J shed 9 bases, with 13 bases lying between them. CDR3 protein: CASSYSMDLPTQYF. The CDR3 region has the DNA TGTGCCAGCAGTTACTCTATGGACCTGCCCACGCAGTATTTT.

In its sample, this clonotype was seen a few times. This chain connects TRBV5-4 to TRBJ2-2; a possible D gene is TRBD1 (5 bases). Germline-derived CDR1 and CDR2 are SGHNT and YYREEE (reference sequence). V was cut by 6 bases and J by 5 bases, with 14 bases left in between. The CDR3 is 14 amino acids. The CDR3 DNA follows: TGTGCCAGCACCTGGTCAGCAGGGACCGGGGAGCTGTTTTTT. As protein: CASTWSAGTGELFF. Variable domain in full (rest from reference TRBV5-4 and TRBJ2-2): ETGVTQSPTHLIKTRGQQVTLRCSSQSGHNTVSWYQQALGQGPQFIFQYYREEENGRGNFPPRFSGLQFPNYSSELNVNALELDDSALYLCASTWSAGTGELFFGEGSRLTVL.

This clonotype has a single count. At one end the junction does not follow the germline gene, possibly because of a read error. This rearrangement joins TRBV29-1 to TRBJ2-3; 11 nucleotides align to TRBD1. This CDR3 comprises 14 residues. CDR1 and CDR2 (germline): SQVTM, ANQGSEA. CDR3: CSVAGQGAADMQYF. In DNA form, the CDR3 reads TGCAGCGTTGCCGGACAGGGGGCAGCAGATATGCAGTATTTT.

In this sample, this clonotype turned up a few times. The chain recombines TRBV4-3 with TRBJ2-1; 12 bases are shared with TRBD2. Trimming at V came to 1 base and at J to 7 bases, leaving 14 bases not matched to a gene. There are 19 residues in the CDR3. Per the germline V gene, CDR1 is LGHNA and CDR2 is YSLEER. The DNA for the CDR3 is TGCGCCAGCAGCCAAGTCACCCTGGGGGCTAGCGGGAGGGTAAATGAGCAGTTCTTC. Its translation is CASSQVTLGASGRVNEQFF.